This T cell receptor (beta chain) was recovered during a study of blood T cell repertoires in COVID-19. Study background: Collection of acute and convalescent COVID-19 samples took place in the United States, Italy and Spain. Sample material is recorded as cDNA or gDNA derived from T cells, B-cell-depleted T cells, or PBMCs.

Original processing notes: Estimation of nucleated cell counts relied on the amplification of reference gene primers. Profiled with immunoSEQ multiplex PCR; TCRdb holds only in-frame clones, not every one. That table is the source of V, J and clone size, and D and trimming were worked out from the DNA. The sample carries more than 200,000 clones, roughly 80% recorded once. CDR3 length: 17 amino acids. With V trimmed by 4 bases and J by 2 bases, 9 bases remained unmatched. Germline V gene data show CDR1 as LGHNA and CDR2 as YNFKEQ. The source of this sequence is a man between 45 and 60 years old with active or convalescent COVID-19. The sequenced sample was peripheral blood. This chain connects TRBV4-2 to TRBJ1-2, with 11 bases identical to TRBD1. CDR3 sequence reads: CASSPGQGARENYGYTF. CDR3 nucleotide sequence: TGTGCCAGCAGCCCCGGACAGGGGGCGCGTGAAAACTATGGCTACACCTTC.